The rows below give T cell receptor beta chains drawn from one sample of a study of human T cells and chemical hapten exposure. MiXCR, run by TCRdb on the RACE reads, gives a single entry per CDR3 protein. The table lists 150,000 to 200,000 distinct CDR3 sequences, about a quarter of them singletons. This specimen consisted of whole blood, obtained in connection with sensitization to the hapten diphenylcyclopropenone (DPC). These receptors originate from a woman aged 18-30 years with alopecia areata. Some clones in this sample may be carry-over from other donors' samples. Both conserved end residues are part of each CDR3. The D gene is left open where the match is weak. Rows may omit the clone size; those that give it use once, few, many or a size class.

abundance: few
d_gene: TRBD1
v_gene: TRBV7-2
j_gene: TRBJ2-1
CDR3aa: CASSHLIGTGGYEQFF
CDR3nt: TGTGCCAGCAGCCACCTTATCGGGACAGGCGGATATGAGCAGTTCTTC

abundance: many
d_gene: .
v_gene: TRBV29-1
j_gene: TRBJ2-3
CDR3aa: CSVESGLHTDTQYF
CDR3nt: TGCAGCGTTGAATCAGGCCTTCACACAGATACGCAGTATTTT

abundance: few
d_gene: TRBD2
v_gene: TRBV29-1
j_gene: TRBJ2-3
CDR3aa: CSVEERGGYADTQYF
CDR3nt: TGCAGCGTTGAAGAGCGGGGGGGATACGCAGATACGCAGTATTTT

abundance: .
d_gene: TRBD2
v_gene: TRBV7-2
j_gene: TRBJ2-7
CDR3aa: CASSPRTSGVPYEQYF
CDR3nt: TGTGCCAGCAGCCCGCGGACTAGCGGGGTACCCTACGAGCAGTACTTC

abundance: .
d_gene: .
v_gene: TRBV29-1
j_gene: TRBJ2-1
CDR3aa: CSVGVNEQFF
CDR3nt: TGCAGCGTGGGAGTCAATGAGCAGTTCTTC

abundance: .
d_gene: TRBD2
v_gene: TRBV11-2
j_gene: TRBJ2-3
CDR3aa: CASRPGLAGTTDTQYF
CDR3nt: TGTGCCAGCAGACCGGGACTAGCGGGGACCACAGATACGCAGTATTTT

abundance: few
d_gene: .
v_gene: TRBV29-1
j_gene: TRBJ1-1
CDR3aa: CSVERGRNTEAFF
CDR3nt: TGCAGCGTTGAAAGGGGGAGGAACACTGAAGCTTTCTTT

abundance: few
d_gene: .
v_gene: TRBV12-3/TRBV12-4
j_gene: TRBJ2-4
CDR3aa: CASSLSLAKNIQYF
CDR3nt: TGTGCCAGCAGTTTATCTCTAGCCAAAAACATTCAGTACTTC

abundance: .
d_gene: .
v_gene: TRBV25-1
j_gene: TRBJ2-1
CDR3aa: CASSAAEQFF
CDR3nt: TGTGCCAGCAGTGCGGCTGAGCAGTTCTTC

abundance: .
d_gene: .
v_gene: TRBV5-4
j_gene: TRBJ1-4
CDR3aa: CASSLGRGEKLFF
CDR3nt: TGTGCCAGCAGCTTGGGGCGGGGGGAAAAACTGTTTTTT

abundance: once
d_gene: TRBD2
v_gene: TRBV7-2
j_gene: TRBJ2-1
CDR3aa: CASKTSGPSYNEQFF
CDR3nt: TGTGCCAGTAAGACTAGCGGGCCCTCCTACAATGAGCAGTTCTTC

abundance: .
d_gene: .
v_gene: TRBV5-1
j_gene: TRBJ2-1
CDR3aa: CASSLLRGLYNEQFF
CDR3nt: TGCGCCAGCAGCTTGTTGCGGGGGCTTTACAATGAGCAGTTCTTC

abundance: .
d_gene: TRBD1
v_gene: TRBV29-1
j_gene: TRBJ1-2
CDR3aa: CSVEEQGLYGYTF
CDR3nt: TGCAGCGTTGAGGAACAGGGGCTCTATGGCTACACCTTC

abundance: many
d_gene: TRBD1
v_gene: TRBV3-1
j_gene: TRBJ1-1
CDR3aa: CASRGQGTEAFF
CDR3nt: TGTGCCAGCAGAGGACAGGGCACTGAAGCTTTCTTT

abundance: .
d_gene: TRBD1
v_gene: TRBV30
j_gene: TRBJ1-3
CDR3aa: CACKGQAVSGNTIYF
CDR3nt: TGTGCCTGCAAAGGACAGGCCGTCTCTGGAAACACCATATATTTT

abundance: .
d_gene: TRBD1
v_gene: TRBV5-1
j_gene: TRBJ1-1
CDR3aa: CASSAGQGTEAFF
CDR3nt: TGCGCCAGCAGCGCCGGACAGGGGACTGAAGCTTTCTTT

abundance: few
d_gene: TRBD1
v_gene: TRBV5-1
j_gene: TRBJ2-1
CDR3aa: CASSLGGQLSYNEQFF
CDR3nt: TGCGCCAGCAGCTTGGGGGGACAGCTATCCTACAATGAGCAGTTCTTC

abundance: few
d_gene: TRBD1
v_gene: TRBV4-1
j_gene: TRBJ2-3
CDR3aa: CASSQDLNRGTADTQYF
CDR3nt: TGCGCCAGCAGCCAAGATCTCAACAGGGGGACAGCCGATACGCAGTATTTT

abundance: .
d_gene: .
v_gene: TRBV6-2/TRBV6-3
j_gene: TRBJ2-7
CDR3aa: CASSSGRRNEQYF
CDR3nt: TGTGCCAGCAGTTCGGGACGGAGGAACGAGCAGTACTTC

abundance: few
d_gene: .
v_gene: TRBV7-6
j_gene: TRBJ2-7
CDR3aa: CASSLAKGVSYEQYF
CDR3nt: TGTGCCAGCAGCTTAGCGAAAGGGGTCTCCTACGAGCAGTACTTC

abundance: few
d_gene: .
v_gene: TRBV29-1
j_gene: TRBJ2-5
CDR3aa: CSVARETQYF
CDR3nt: TGCAGCGTTGCCAGGGAGACCCAGTACTTC

abundance: .
d_gene: .
v_gene: TRBV4-2
j_gene: TRBJ1-2
CDR3aa: CASSQAHTTRGYTF
CDR3nt: TGTGCCAGCAGCCAAGCGCACACCACGAGGGGCTACACCTTC

abundance: few
d_gene: .
v_gene: TRBV7-9
j_gene: TRBJ1-2
CDR3aa: CASSFEGAYGYTF
CDR3nt: TGTGCCAGCAGCTTTGAGGGAGCCTATGGCTACACCTTC

abundance: .
d_gene: TRBD1
v_gene: TRBV6-2/TRBV6-3
j_gene: TRBJ1-1
CDR3aa: CASSYGTGGYTEAFF
CDR3nt: TGTGCCAGCAGTTATGGGACAGGGGGCTATACTGAAGCTTTCTTT

abundance: .
d_gene: .
v_gene: TRBV29-1
j_gene: TRBJ2-1
CDR3aa: CSGGESYNEQFF
CDR3nt: TGCAGCGGGGGAGAGTCTTACAATGAGCAGTTCTTC

abundance: .
d_gene: TRBD1
v_gene: TRBV12-3/TRBV12-4
j_gene: TRBJ2-7
CDR3aa: CASSPGQGIYGQYF
CDR3nt: TGTGCCAGCAGCCCGGGACAGGGAATATACGGGCAGTACTTC

abundance: few
d_gene: .
v_gene: TRBV7-9
j_gene: TRBJ1-4
CDR3aa: CASSEDEKLFF
CDR3nt: TGTGCCAGCAGCGAGGATGAAAAACTGTTTTTT

abundance: few
d_gene: TRBD2
v_gene: TRBV9
j_gene: TRBJ2-2
CDR3aa: CASSVGLAGPSGELFF
CDR3nt: TGTGCCAGCAGCGTAGGTCTAGCGGGACCCTCCGGGGAGCTGTTTTTT

abundance: few
d_gene: .
v_gene: TRBV9
j_gene: TRBJ1-6
CDR3aa: CASSVAYRGSPLHF
CDR3nt: TGTGCCAGCAGCGTAGCGTATCGGGGATCACCCCTCCACTTT

abundance: .
d_gene: .
v_gene: TRBV29-1
j_gene: TRBJ2-2
CDR3aa: CSVLRGANTGELFF
CDR3nt: TGCAGCGTGCTGAGGGGCGCGAACACCGGGGAGCTGTTTTTT

abundance: .
d_gene: TRBD2
v_gene: TRBV2
j_gene: TRBJ2-1
CDR3aa: CASYLAAGNEQFF
CDR3nt: TGTGCCAGCTATCTAGCGGCGGGCAATGAGCAGTTCTTC

abundance: .
d_gene: TRBD1
v_gene: TRBV2
j_gene: TRBJ1-5
CDR3aa: CASSSTTGIHQPQHF
CDR3nt: TGTGCCAGCAGTTCTACGACAGGGATCCATCAGCCCCAGCATTTT

abundance: few
d_gene: TRBD1
v_gene: TRBV5-1
j_gene: TRBJ2-1
CDR3aa: CASSLPGTGYEQFF
CDR3nt: TGCGCCAGCAGCCTGCCCGGGACAGGGTATGAGCAGTTCTTC

abundance: .
d_gene: .
v_gene: TRBV6-4
j_gene: TRBJ2-3
CDR3aa: CASSAGTSTDTQYF
CDR3nt: TGTGCCAGCAGTGCCGGGACTAGCACAGATACGCAGTATTTT

abundance: .
d_gene: .
v_gene: TRBV7-9
j_gene: TRBJ2-2
CDR3aa: CASLLKSLELFF
CDR3nt: TGTGCCAGTCTCCTAAAGTCTTTGGAGCTGTTTTTT

abundance: few
d_gene: TRBD1
v_gene: TRBV9
j_gene: TRBJ2-1
CDR3aa: CASSVSQDREGPIGQFF
CDR3nt: TGTGCCAGCAGCGTATCCCAGGACAGGGAAGGCCCAATCGGGCAGTTCTTC

abundance: .
d_gene: TRBD2
v_gene: TRBV18
j_gene: TRBJ2-1
CDR3aa: CVSSHMFWTSGRSYNEQFF
CDR3nt: TGTGTCAGCTCGCATATGTTCTGGACTAGCGGGAGGTCTTACAATGAGCAGTTCTTC

abundance: .
d_gene: TRBD1
v_gene: TRBV4-3
j_gene: TRBJ2-7
CDR3aa: CASSQDMDRGREQYF
CDR3nt: TGCGCCAGCAGCCAAGATATGGACAGGGGCCGGGAGCAGTACTTC

abundance: few
d_gene: .
v_gene: TRBV6-5
j_gene: TRBJ2-3
CDR3aa: CASSYSIRNTQYF
CDR3nt: TGTGCCAGCAGTTACTCGATACGAAACACGCAGTATTTT

abundance: few
d_gene: .
v_gene: TRBV3-1
j_gene: TRBJ2-3
CDR3aa: CANSQDSNTQYF
CDR3nt: TGTGCCAACAGCCAAGACTCCAATACGCAGTATTTT

abundance: few
d_gene: .
v_gene: TRBV7-2
j_gene: TRBJ2-7
CDR3aa: CASSLWQDPAYEQYF
CDR3nt: TGTGCCAGCAGCTTATGGCAGGACCCTGCCTACGAGCAGTACTTC

abundance: .
d_gene: TRBD2
v_gene: TRBV20-1
j_gene: TRBJ2-3
CDR3aa: CSARPPNGRAVDTQYF
CDR3nt: TGCAGTGCTAGGCCCCCCAACGGGAGGGCCGTAGATACGCAGTATTTT

abundance: .
d_gene: .
v_gene: TRBV4-3
j_gene: TRBJ1-2
CDR3aa: CASSQDREFRRGYTF
CDR3nt: TGCGCCAGCAGCCAAGATCGGGAGTTCAGGCGCGGCTACACCTTC